Listed here are 9 T cell receptor beta chains from one sample, sequenced in a study of identical twins. Each CDR3 protein is one row after TCRdb ran MiXCR on the 5' RACE reads. The sample includes around 960,000 distinct CDR3 sequences, 9% to 15% of them seen just once. The same sample was also used in a study of yellow fever vaccine responses in identical twins.

Sequenced input: PBMCs. These receptors all stem from a woman under 30 in good health.

In its sample, this clonotype was seen many times. The chain combines TRBV24-1 with TRBJ2-5; 11 positions match TRBD2. The CDR3 sequence is 18 residues long. Germline CDR1 and CDR2: KGHDR and SFDVKD. V dropped 1 base and J dropped 0; count of bases not matched to a gene: 6. The CDR3 region has the DNA TGTGCCACCAGTGATTTCGCCTCACTAGCGGGAGACCAAGAGACCCAGTACTTC. Translation: CATSDFASLAGDQETQYF.

There are many counts of this clonotype. V is TRBV5-1 and J is TRBJ2-1; 7 bases are shared with TRBD2. The CDR3 is made up of 16 amino acids. Trimming removed 4 bases from V and 0 bases from J; junction bases left unmatched: 7. Germline loops: CDR1 SGHRS, CDR2 YFSETQ. The CDR3 nucleotides are TGCGCCAGCAGCCCCGGAGCGGGGAGCTCCTACAATGAGCAGTTCTTC. Its translation: CASSPGAGSSYNEQFF.

The table lists this clonotype with a few counts. The chain is built from TRBV10-3 and TRBJ2-6; the D is unclear. V was trimmed by 0 bases and J by 2 bases, leaving 8 bases between them. CDR1 and CDR2 from the germline V gene are ENHRY and SYGVKD. This CDR3 contains 16 residues. This CDR3 is CAISESTGTGANVLTF. The CDR3 DNA reads as TGTGCCATCAGTGAGTCGACGGGTACTGGGGCCAACGTCCTGACTTTC.

CDR3 in amino acids: CASTAGVTYEQYF. DNA of the CDR3: TGTGCCAGCACCGCTGGGGTGACCTACGAGCAGTACTTC. The J gene is TRBJ2-7, the V gene TRBV12-3 or TRBV12-4; D is ambiguous. V lost 7 bases, J lost 2 bases, and 12 bases lay in between. This CDR3 has 13 amino acids.

CDR3 residues: CASRGLAQEFDTQYF. CDR3 DNA: TGTGCCAGCAGAGGACTAGCTCAGGAGTTTGATACGCAGTATTTT. The chain couples TRBV12-3 or TRBV12-4 to TRBJ2-3; 8 bases match TRBD2. The CDR3 consists of 15 residues. After removal of 6 bases from V and 6 bases from J, the junction contained 11 bases not matched to a gene.

In its sample, this clonotype was seen a few times. V is TRBV10-3 and J is TRBJ1-1, with 12 bases fitting TRBD1. Losses at the gene ends were 10 bases for V and 6 bases for J; bases not matched to a gene: 12. This CDR3 contains 15 residues. Per the germline V gene, CDR1 is ENHRY and CDR2 is SYGVKD. The CDR3 protein is CATNKGQGAGAEAFF. The CDR3 region has the DNA TGTGCCACTAATAAGGGACAGGGGGCGGGCGCTGAAGCTTTCTTT.

The J gene is TRBJ2-3, the V gene TRBV4-1; maybe TRBD1 (7 bases). The germline gives CDR1 MGHRA, CDR2 YSYEKL. The CDR3 runs to 18 residues. V lost 4 bases, J lost 0 bases, and 20 bases lay in between. In nucleotides, the CDR3 is TGCGCCAGCAGCCTCCCCAGGGGGGCCTTATCTAGCACAGATACGCAGTATTTT. Translation: CASSLPRGALSSTDTQYF.

The J gene is TRBJ2-2, the V gene TRBV15, with no clear D. V gave up 10 bases and J gave up 1 base, with 16 bases separating them. This CDR3 comprises 15 residues. Germline CDR1 is LNHNV and CDR2 is YYDKDF (reference sequence). CDR3 sequence (DNA): TGTGCCATCGCAGACGGACCCATGAACACCGGGGAGCTGTTTTTT. Translated, it gives CAIADGPMNTGELFF.

Many counts were recorded for this clonotype. The chain couples TRBV15 to TRBJ2-2, with D possibly TRBD1 on 5 matching bases. This CDR3 contains 17 residues. Per germline, CDR1 LNHNV and CDR2 YYDKDF (reference sequence). Trimming took 0 bases from V and 3 from J, leaving 14 bases between them. CDR3 loop: CATSRDYGRDDTGELFF. CDR3 in DNA: TGTGCCACCAGCAGAGATTACGGCAGGGATGACACCGGGGAGCTGTTTTTT. The full variable domain, rest sourced from reference TRBV15 and TRBJ2-2, is DAMVIQNPRYQVTQFGKPVTLSCSQTLNHNVMYWYQQKSSQAPKLLFHYYDKDFNNEADTPDNFQSRRPNTSFCFLDIRSPGLGDTAMYLCATSRDYGRDDTGELFFGEGSRLTVL.